This T cell receptor (beta chain) was retrieved from a study of blood T cell repertoires in COVID-19. Study summary: The United States, Italy and Spain were the sources of the acute and convalescent COVID-19 samples. In each case, the material was cDNA or gDNA derived from T cells, B-cell-depleted T cells, or PBMCs.

CDR1 and CDR2 (germline): MNHNY, SVGAGI (reference sequence). The length of the CDR3 is 11 residues. V lost 6 bases, J lost 8 bases, and 2 bases stayed unmatched. Sequencing was performed with immunoSEQ multiplex PCR; in TCRdb, only in-frame clones are kept and a portion is missing. The sample lists around 63,000 clones; 55% to 80% were seen once. This TCR was recovered from a woman between 70 and 85 years old with COVID-19, enrolled during active disease. V is TRBV6-6 and J is TRBJ1-1; 8 nucleotides match TRBD1. Sequencing used peripheral blood. Here the CDR3 reads CASSRQGEAFF. In DNA form, the CDR3 reads TGTGCCAGCAGCCGACAGGGGGAAGCTTTCTTT.